This T cell receptor beta chain is drawn from a study of blood T cell repertoires in COVID-19. Study-level information: Acute and convalescent COVID-19 specimens originated in the United States, Italy and Spain. In each case, the material was cDNA or gDNA derived from T cells, B-cell-depleted T cells, or PBMCs.

V lost 5 bases and J 1 base, leaving 11 bases between the germline ends. This CDR3 region has 15 residues. Germline CDR1 is MNHEY and CDR2 is SMNVEV (reference sequence). Authors' data handling: Amplification with reference gene primers provided the estimates of nucleated cell counts. Here immunoSEQ multiplex PCR was the method, and the copy in TCRdb shows in-frame clones only, minus some. D and trimming come from the DNA, and the V and J calls and clone size come from that table. The repertoire consists of 350,000 to 550,000 clones, with 70% to 90% occurring once and the leading ten covering approximately 2%.

The source of this sequence is a woman younger than 30 with acute COVID-19. The specimen sequenced was PBMCs or T cells enriched from blood (not recorded which). The chain couples TRBV27 to TRBJ2-2; tentatively, D is TRBD1 (7 bases). CDR3 in amino acids: CASSIRGVNTGELFF. CDR3 DNA: TGTGCCAGCAGTATCAGGGGGGTGAACACCGGGGAGCTGTTTTTT.